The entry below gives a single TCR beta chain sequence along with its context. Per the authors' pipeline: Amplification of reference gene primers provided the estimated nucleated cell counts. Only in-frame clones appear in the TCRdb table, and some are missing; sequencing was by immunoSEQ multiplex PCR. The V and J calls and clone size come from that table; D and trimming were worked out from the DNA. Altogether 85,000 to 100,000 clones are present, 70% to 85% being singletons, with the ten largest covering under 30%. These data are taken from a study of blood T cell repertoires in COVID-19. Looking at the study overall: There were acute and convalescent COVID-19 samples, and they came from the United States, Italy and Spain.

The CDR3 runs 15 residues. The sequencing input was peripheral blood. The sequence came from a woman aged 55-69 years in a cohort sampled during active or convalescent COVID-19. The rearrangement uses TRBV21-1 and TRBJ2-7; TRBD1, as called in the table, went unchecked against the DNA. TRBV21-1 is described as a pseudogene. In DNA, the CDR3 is TGTGCCAGCAGCAAAGCGGGACAGGGGGCCCACGAGCAGTACTTC. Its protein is CASSKAGQGAHEQYF.